This T cell receptor (beta chain) originates from a study of blood T cell repertoires in COVID-19. Study-level background: The United States, Italy and Spain supplied acute and convalescent COVID-19 samples. The analysed material was cDNA or gDNA that came from T cells, B-cell-depleted T cells, or PBMCs.

Germline values: CDR1 SEHNR, CDR2 FQNEAQ (reference sequence). The trim removed 5 bases at V and 4 bases at J, leaving 6 bases unmatched. This CDR3 has 15 residues. In the original processing: Counts of nucleated cells, estimated from reference gene primer amplification, were obtained. The data were produced by immunoSEQ multiplex PCR, yet TCRdb's version contains in-frame clones alone and is incomplete. V and J calls and clone size are as listed in that table; D and trimming were resolved from the DNA. This table has roughly 300,000 clones, 83% appearing once. Sequencing was performed on peripheral blood. V gene TRBV7-9 combines with J gene TRBJ2-1; TRBD2 agrees at 9 bases. The TCR originated in a woman aged 50 to 60 who had recovered from COVID-19. This CDR3 is CASSLRLAEYNEQFF. The CDR3 DNA reads TGTGCCAGCAGCCTCAGACTAGCGGAGTACAATGAGCAGTTCTTC.